The 4 T cell receptor beta chains below come from one sample, sequenced in a study of blood T cell repertoires in COVID-19. Data came from immunoSEQ multiplex PCR; TCRdb stores just in-frame clones and leaves some out. The table shows 250,000 to 350,000 clones, with about 90% occurring only once. Sequencing was done on a sample of peripheral blood. These receptors all stem from a woman under 40 with COVID-19, enrolled during active disease.

This chain links TRBV4-1 with TRBJ2-7, with 8 bases that match TRBD2. V gave up 0 bases and J gave up 3 bases; unmatched junction bases: 4. CDR3 length equals 15 residues. Germline CDR1 is MGHRA and CDR2 is YSYEKL. CDR3: CASSQEAGAFYEQYF. CDR3 coding DNA: TGCGCCAGCAGCCAAGAAGCGGGAGCGTTCTACGAGCAGTACTTC.

The chain joins TRBV11-2 to TRBJ2-1; 11 nucleotides agree with TRBD2. From germline, CDR1 is SGHAT and CDR2 FQNNGV. Trimming took 4 bases from V and 10 from J; bases not matched to a gene: 9. CDR3 length: 15 residues. For the CDR3, the DNA is TGTGCCAGCAGCTCCTTAGCGGGAGGGCCAGGGGAGCAGTTCTTC. Translated: CASSSLAGGPGEQFF.

The chain has TRBV5-1 and TRBJ2-2; the match to TRBD1 covers 7 bases. Germline values: CDR1 SGHRS, CDR2 YFSETQ. Unmatched junction bases numbered 1, after V lost 4 bases and J lost 1 base. This CDR3 spans 14 amino acids. CDR3 amino acids: CASSRDRNTGELFF. The DNA of the CDR3 is TGCGCCAGCAGCCGGGACAGGAACACCGGGGAGCTGTTTTTT.

This chain links TRBV7-3 with TRBJ2-1, with 10 bases aligning to TRBD1. Germline assignment: CDR1 SGHTA and CDR2 FQGTGA. The CDR3 spans 15 residues. V was clipped by 5 bases and J by 5 bases; unmatched bases: 6. This CDR3 is CASSPGTGANNEQFF. Here the CDR3 DNA reads TGTGCCAGCAGCCCAGGGACAGGGGCTAACAATGAGCAGTTCTTC.